The 13 T cell receptor beta chains reported below all come from one sample, sequenced in a study of T cells in Graves' hyperthyroidism and ophthalmopathy. RNA transcripts provided the source from which TCR beta CDR3 regions were amplified. First-round RT-PCR of the TCR CDR3 relied on the HTBI primer set. A single record per CDR3 protein comes from TCRdb applying MiXCR to the multiplex PCR reads. The sample gives approximately 600,000 distinct CDR3 sequences, 14% of which show up once; 7% to 9% is in the top ten. Material: blood. These receptors all come from a woman between 18 and 29 years old with Graves' ophthalmopathy.

In this sample, this clonotype turned up many times. The genes are TRBV10-3 and TRBJ2-1; TRBD2 matches at 7 bases. V shed 1 base, J shed 3 bases, and the junction held 6 bases outside the gene matches. CDR3 length: 16 residues. The germline V gene has CDR1 ENHRY and CDR2 SYGVKD. CDR3 DNA: TGTGCCATCAGTGAGTTAGGGACTACCCTCTACAATGAGCAGTTCTTC. This encodes CAISELGTTLYNEQFF.

This clonotype was seen at least ten times. The rearrangement links TRBV18 to TRBJ1-1; D unresolved. CDR3 length equals 12 residues. CDR1 and CDR2 (germline): KGHSH, LQKENI. Trimming pared 6 bases from V and 3 bases from J, leaving 8 bases between. The CDR3 nucleotides read TGTGCCAGCTCCTCCGGAGACACTGAAGCTTTCTTT. Translated, it gives CASSSGDTEAFF.

There are many counts of this clonotype. This chain joins TRBV3-1 and TRBJ2-7, with 7 nucleotides matching TRBD2. Germline CDR1 is LGHDT and CDR2 is YNNKEL (reference sequence). This CDR3 region has 17 residues. V lost 0 bases and J lost 0; bases outside the gene matches: 8. In DNA form, the CDR3 reads TGTGCCAGCAGCCAAGATCAAGCGGGACTAAGCTCCTACGAGCAGTACTTC. This encodes CASSQDQAGLSSYEQYF.

The chain has TRBV28 and TRBJ2-7, with 9 positions matching TRBD2. The V gene's germline CDR1 is MDHEN and CDR2 SYDVKM. V trimming: 6 bases; J trimming: 2 bases; junction bases outside the gene matches: 11. The CDR3 sequence is 16 residues long. The CDR3 is CASSSGLAPLTYEQYF. CDR3 DNA: TGTGCCAGCAGCTCGGGACTAGCCCCTTTAACCTACGAGCAGTACTTC. Together with reference TRBV28 and TRBJ2-7, the CDR3 gives the full variable domain: DVKVTQSSRYLVKRTGEKVFLECVQDMDHENMFWYRQDPGLGLRLIYFSYDVKMKEKGDIPEGYSVSREKKERFSLILESASTNQTSMYLCASSSGLAPLTYEQYFGPGTRLTVT.

This clonotype has at least ten counts. This rearrangement joins TRBV19 to TRBJ1-2; tentatively, D is TRBD1 (6 bases). Germline loops: CDR1 LNHDA, CDR2 SQIVND (reference sequence). The CDR3 contains 15 residues. The V gene lost 3 bases and the J gene lost 5 bases, with 16 bases spanning the gap. CDR3: CASSIIGQPGYGYTF. The CDR3 DNA is TGTGCCAGTAGTATCATCGGACAGCCCGGGTATGGCTACACCTTC.

In its sample, this clonotype is medium-sized. This chain uses TRBV7-2 with TRBJ2-1; 8 bases are a match to TRBD2. The germline CDR1 and CDR2 sequences are SGHTA and FQGNSA. The V segment lost 1 base and the J segment 9 bases; nucleotides outside the gene matches: 17. The CDR3 sequence is 18 residues long. CDR3 sequence (DNA): TGTGCCAGCAGCTTAGAAGCTCCACGAGCGGGAGATTTCTCTGAGCAGTTCTTC. Its protein is CASSLEAPRAGDFSEQFF.

This clonotype was seen ten or more times. The DNA for the CDR3 is TGTGCCAGCTCTCCTTTCTCCAGGGGCACAGATACGCAGTATTTT. It yields the protein CASSPFSRGTDTQYF. The chain links TRBV2 to TRBJ2-3; D might be TRBD1 (5 bases). The ends were cut back, 8 bases at V and 1 base at J, with 16 bases in the middle. Germline V CDR1 and CDR2: SNHLY, FYNNEI. The CDR3 contains 15 residues.

In its sample, this clonotype was seen a few times. The V call is TRBV11-2, the J call TRBJ2-7; 9 nucleotides agree with TRBD1. With V trimmed by 5 bases and J by 6 bases, 8 bases remained unmatched. Germline CDR1 and CDR2: SGHAT and FQNNGV. The CDR3 sequence is 14 residues long. CDR3 in DNA: TGTGCCAGCAGCCCCCGGACAGGGGACGGCGAGCAGTACTTC. It translates to CASSPRTGDGEQYF.

This clonotype was detected many times. The rearrangement joins TRBV11-1 to TRBJ2-7; the D gene is possibly TRBD2 (6 bases). V was pared by 5 bases and J by 7 bases, with 12 bases between. Germline V gene sequence: CDR1 SGHAT, CDR2 FQDESV (reference sequence). The CDR3 loop spans 12 amino acids. The CDR3 nucleotides read TGTGCCAGCAGCCGGACTATCTGGGAGCAGTACTTC. This translates into CASSRTIWEQYF. Full variable domain (outside the CDR3, taken from reference TRBV11-1 and TRBJ2-7): EAEVAQSPRYKITEKSQAVAFWCDPISGHATLYWYRQILGQGPELLVQFQDESVVDDSQLPKDRFSAERLKGVDSTLKIQPAELGDSAMYLCASSRTIWEQYFGPGTRLTVT.

This clonotype was recorded at least ten times. This sequence joins TRBV27 and TRBJ1-1, with D possibly being TRBD1 (6 bases). Germline CDR1 and CDR2: MNHEY and SMNVEV (reference sequence). V was pared by 5 bases and J by 3 bases, with 13 bases between. There are 14 residues in the CDR3. This CDR3 reads CASSVIGGDTEAFF. In nucleotides, the CDR3 is TGTGCCAGCAGTGTAATAGGGGGGGACACTGAAGCTTTCTTT.

This clonotype was counted a single time. V is TRBV10-3 and J is TRBJ1-2; weak D call: TRBD1 (6 bases). Germline CDR1 and CDR2: ENHRY and SYGVKD. Trimming left V 9 bases short and J 2 bases short, with 13 bases between. The CDR3 runs 13 residues. The CDR3 is CAITQGSNYGYTF. The CDR3, as DNA: TGTGCCATTACACAGGGATCAAACTATGGCTACACCTTC.

In its sample, this clonotype was seen many times. This chain joins TRBV7-2 and TRBJ2-1; TRBD2 matches 12 bases. The CDR3 runs to 16 residues. Germline CDR1 SGHTA, CDR2 FQGNSA. Trimming removed 4 bases from V and 3 bases from J; junction bases left unmatched: 4. In DNA, the CDR3 is TGTGCCAGCAGCTATCGGACTAGCGGGGTCTACAATGAGCAGTTCTTC. This gives the protein CASSYRTSGVYNEQFF.

This clonotype showed up many times. The chain carries TRBV12-3 or TRBV12-4 and TRBJ2-1, with 7 nucleotides matching TRBD2. CDR3 length equals 14 residues. J gave up 5 bases and V 5 bases, and 6 bases lay outside the gene matches. The CDR3 protein is CASSRLAIHNEQFF. The CDR3 DNA is TGTGCCAGCAGTCGACTAGCAATCCACAATGAGCAGTTCTTC.